These T cell receptor beta chains were read from a single sample in a study of CD8+CD57+ T cells in acquired aplastic anemia. TCRdb fed the reads into MiXCR, producing one record per CDR3 protein. The sample contains 150,000 to 200,000 distinct CDR3 sequences, 45% to 60% of which appear only once. The sequencing input was sorted CD4+, CD8+, or CD8+CD57+ T cells (not recorded which) from PBMCs. These receptor sequences come from a human donor with aplastic anemia. Each CDR3 is given with its conserved first and last residue. Fields, in order: V gene, CDR3 length, CDR3 protein.

v_call: TRBV28; cdr3_length: 16; cdr3_aa: CASTVGGEVRGNTIYF
v_call: TRBV6-1; cdr3_length: 16; cdr3_aa: CASRELAGGPLDTHYF
v_call: TRBV19; cdr3_length: 17; cdr3_aa: CASSIEWQGGDTDTQYF
v_call: TRBV20-1; cdr3_length: 15; cdr3_aa: CSAREAPGQGSGYTF
v_call: TRBV20-1; cdr3_length: 13; cdr3_aa: CSARPGTFYGYTF
v_call: TRBV15; cdr3_length: 16; cdr3_aa: CATSRDRGPSGYEQYF
v_call: TRBV2; cdr3_length: 14; cdr3_aa: CASSEGRVSYEQYF
v_call: TRBV20-1; cdr3_length: 14; cdr3_aa: CSARAGLAVHEQYF
v_call: TRBV7-9; cdr3_length: 12; cdr3_aa: CASSLGDSEAFF
v_call: TRBV19; cdr3_length: 14; cdr3_aa: CASSIIGGMTEAFF
v_call: TRBV15; cdr3_length: 12; cdr3_aa: CATSRDTYGYTF
v_call: TRBV29-1; cdr3_length: 13; cdr3_aa: CSSLQGQGYEQYF
v_call: TRBV20-1; cdr3_length: 17; cdr3_aa: CSARDARGSNSNQPQQF
v_call: TRBV24-1; cdr3_length: 15; cdr3_aa: CATSDRGYSNEKLFF
v_call: TRBV5-4; cdr3_length: 13; cdr3_aa: CASSQEVKETQYF
v_call: TRBV15; cdr3_length: 20; cdr3_aa: CATSSGLAGRSLTGTDTQYF
v_call: TRBV15; cdr3_length: 16; cdr3_aa: CATSSPLADPYNEQFF
v_call: TRBV7-9; cdr3_length: 13; cdr3_aa: CASSLMTGNTIYF
v_call: TRBV25-1; cdr3_length: 12; cdr3_aa: CASNRGGSGYTF
v_call: TRBV9; cdr3_length: 14; cdr3_aa: CASSVGGLPSEQFF
v_call: TRBV2; cdr3_length: 14; cdr3_aa: CASKGWAGPEKLFF
v_call: TRBV5-1; cdr3_length: 14; cdr3_aa: CASSFDIGGYEQYF
v_call: TRBV6-4; cdr3_length: 15; cdr3_aa: CASRTDQPTSYGYTF
v_call: TRBV7-2; cdr3_length: 12; cdr3_aa: CASTTSQETQYF
v_call: TRBV20-1; cdr3_length: 17; cdr3_aa: CSARGSTSRGSTDTQYF
v_call: TRBV7-2; cdr3_length: 12; cdr3_aa: CASGGGGYEQYF
v_call: TRBV5-1; cdr3_length: 17; cdr3_aa: CASSDPNTGPTNYGYTF
v_call: TRBV11-2; cdr3_length: 14; cdr3_aa: CASRPGFRDSPLHF
v_call: TRBV6-1; cdr3_length: 14; cdr3_aa: CASRRVAGDTEAFF
v_call: TRBV20-1; cdr3_length: 16; cdr3_aa: CSARRGTRWGNQPQHF
v_call: TRBV20-1; cdr3_length: 14; cdr3_aa: CSASPGTVLYEQYF
v_call: TRBV18; cdr3_length: 16; cdr3_aa: CASSPPYQASGNTIYF
v_call: TRBV20-1; cdr3_length: 12; cdr3_aa: CSAFGGAGELFF
v_call: TRBV6-1; cdr3_length: 13; cdr3_aa: CTSSLPPVYEQFF
v_call: TRBV6-1; cdr3_length: 17; cdr3_aa: CASSEQGLAGNYNEQFF
v_call: TRBV5-1; cdr3_length: 14; cdr3_aa: CASGTGTPSYEQYF
v_call: TRBV19; cdr3_length: 15; cdr3_aa: CASEKWTGDNQPQHF
v_call: TRBV25-1; cdr3_length: 17; cdr3_aa: CASSDSRGAGIQETQYF
v_call: TRBV12-3/TRBV12-4; cdr3_length: 13; cdr3_aa: CASSLGVSPEAFF
v_call: TRBV9; cdr3_length: 14; cdr3_aa: CASSPRSASYEQYF
v_call: TRBV24-1; cdr3_length: 14; cdr3_aa: CATGGGANTGELFF
v_call: TRBV30; cdr3_length: 17; cdr3_aa: CAWRRGRLSTGANVLTF
v_call: TRBV11-2; cdr3_length: 15; cdr3_aa: CASSQFRPPTDTQYF
v_call: TRBV29-1; cdr3_length: 10; cdr3_aa: CSFDGYEQYF
v_call: TRBV7-8; cdr3_length: 15; cdr3_aa: CASSLVRWPAYGYTF
v_call: TRBV24-1; cdr3_length: 13; cdr3_aa: CATSAWGEETRYF
v_call: TRBV10-3; cdr3_length: 14; cdr3_aa: CAIRGASSTDTQYF
v_call: TRBV24-1; cdr3_length: 16; cdr3_aa: CATSDYGTGSGDTQYF
v_call: TRBV7-7; cdr3_length: 15; cdr3_aa: CASSQRAGTNYEQYF
v_call: TRBV6-5; cdr3_length: 17; cdr3_aa: CASSSLWTGGSSYEQYF